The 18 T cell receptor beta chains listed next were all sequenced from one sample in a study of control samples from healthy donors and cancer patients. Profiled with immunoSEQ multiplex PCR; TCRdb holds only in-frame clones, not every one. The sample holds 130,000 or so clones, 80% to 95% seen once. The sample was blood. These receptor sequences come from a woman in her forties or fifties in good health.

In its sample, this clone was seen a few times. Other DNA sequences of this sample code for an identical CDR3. The CDR3 here is CASSLRGNQPQHF. The CDR3 DNA reads TGTGCCAGCAGTTTAAGAGGGAACCAGCCCCAGCATTTT. The gene calls are TRBV27 and TRBJ1-5; D unresolved. CDR1 MNHEY and CDR2 SMNVEV come from the germline V gene (reference sequence). This CDR3 is built from 13 residues. V shed 2 bases and J shed 7 bases, with 9 bases lying between them.

Written as DNA, the CDR3 is TGTGCCAGCAGTGAACAGCGGGACAAGTCCTACGAGCAGTACTTC. This sequence encodes CASSEQRDKSYEQYF. V gene TRBV5-6 combines with J gene TRBJ2-7, with D possibly TRBD2 on 7 matching bases. Germline V lookup: CDR1 SGHDT, CDR2 YYEEEE. V lost 5 bases and J 1 base, leaving 16 bases between the germline ends. The CDR3 sequence is 15 residues long.

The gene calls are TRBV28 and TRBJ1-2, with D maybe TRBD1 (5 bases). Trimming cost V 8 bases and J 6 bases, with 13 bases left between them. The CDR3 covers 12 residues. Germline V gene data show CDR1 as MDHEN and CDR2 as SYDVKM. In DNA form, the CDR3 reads TGTGCCAGCCGTTGGGGGGGAAATGGCTACACCTTC. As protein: CASRWGGNGYTF.

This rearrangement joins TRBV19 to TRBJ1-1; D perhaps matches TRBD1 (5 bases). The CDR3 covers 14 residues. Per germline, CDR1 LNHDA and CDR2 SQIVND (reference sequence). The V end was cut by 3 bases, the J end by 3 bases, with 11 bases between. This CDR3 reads CASSIRVWDTEAFF. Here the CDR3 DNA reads TGTGCCAGTAGTATCAGGGTTTGGGACACTGAAGCTTTCTTT.

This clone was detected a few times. The CDR3: CASSSSAGNYGYTF. DNA of the CDR3: TGTGCCAGCAGTAGCTCGGCGGGGAACTATGGCTACACCTTC. The gene calls are TRBV6-5 and TRBJ1-2; D ambiguous. V lost 5 bases to trimming and J lost 2 bases, with 12 bases between them. Per the germline V gene, CDR1 is MNHEY and CDR2 is SVGAGI. The CDR3 covers 14 residues.

In DNA, the CDR3 is TGCGCCAGCAGCTCTTTCGGCAGTAACACTGAAGCTTTCTTT. This translates into CASSSFGSNTEAFF. The V call is TRBV5-1, the J call TRBJ1-1, with D unclear. The germline CDR1 and CDR2 sequences are SGHRS and YFSETQ. The V gene lost 3 bases and the J gene lost 2 bases, with 11 bases spanning the gap. CDR3 length: 14 amino acids.

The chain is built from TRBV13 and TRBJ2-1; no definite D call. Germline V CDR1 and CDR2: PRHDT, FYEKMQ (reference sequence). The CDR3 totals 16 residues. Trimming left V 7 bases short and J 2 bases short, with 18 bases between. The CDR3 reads CASTHLNSFPYNEQFF. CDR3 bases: TGTGCCAGCACACACCTCAATAGCTTTCCCTACAATGAGCAGTTCTTC.

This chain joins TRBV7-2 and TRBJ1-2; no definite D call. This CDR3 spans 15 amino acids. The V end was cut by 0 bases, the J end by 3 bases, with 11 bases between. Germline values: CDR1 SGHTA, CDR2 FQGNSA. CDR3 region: CASSLALAADYGYTF. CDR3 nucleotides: TGTGCCAGCAGCTTAGCTCTCGCGGCCGACTATGGCTACACCTTC.

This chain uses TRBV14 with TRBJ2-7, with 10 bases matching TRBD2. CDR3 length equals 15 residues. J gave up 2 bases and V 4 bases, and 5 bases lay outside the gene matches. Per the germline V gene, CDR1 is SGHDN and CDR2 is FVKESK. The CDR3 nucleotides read TGTGCCAGCAGCCCCCTAGCGGGAGCGGCCTACGAGCAGTACTTC. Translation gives CASSPLAGAAYEQYF.

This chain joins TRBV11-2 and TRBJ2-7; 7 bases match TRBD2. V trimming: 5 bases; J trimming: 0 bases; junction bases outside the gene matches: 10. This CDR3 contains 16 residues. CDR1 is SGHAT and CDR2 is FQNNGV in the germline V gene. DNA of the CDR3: TGTGCCAGCAGCCGTGGGGCTAGCGGAGTCTCCTACGAGCAGTACTTC. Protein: CASSRGASGVSYEQYF.

The CDR3 bases are TGTGCCAGCAGTACCACAGGGGGCAACACTGAAGCTTTCTTT. This gives the protein CASSTTGGNTEAFF. The rearrangement uses TRBV5-4 and TRBJ1-1; 9 nucleotides agree with TRBD1. Germline V gene sequence: CDR1 SGHNT, CDR2 YYREEE (reference sequence). Germline trimming cut 5 bases from V and 2 bases from J; bases unmatched to any gene: 4. The CDR3 runs to 14 residues.

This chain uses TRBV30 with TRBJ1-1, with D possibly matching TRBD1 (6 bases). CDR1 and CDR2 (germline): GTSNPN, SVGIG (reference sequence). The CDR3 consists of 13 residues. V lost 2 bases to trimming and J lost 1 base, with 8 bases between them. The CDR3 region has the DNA TGTGCCTGGAGTAACAGGGCGAACACTGAAGCTTTCTTT. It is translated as CAWSNRANTEAFF.

CDR3 DNA sequence: TGCGCCAGCAGCTTGGCAGGACAGGGAAACACCATATATTTT. Its protein is CASSLAGQGNTIYF. The V and J genes are TRBV5-1 and TRBJ1-3; tentatively, D is TRBD1 (6 bases). Germline CDR1 SGHRS, CDR2 YFSETQ. The CDR3 is 14 residues long. With 0 bases removed from V and 4 bases from J, the gap between germline ends came to 8 bases.

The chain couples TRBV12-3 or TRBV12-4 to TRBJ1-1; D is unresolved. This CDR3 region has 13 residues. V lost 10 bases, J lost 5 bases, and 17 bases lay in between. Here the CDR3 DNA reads TGTGCCACCCAAGTGATTGTCAGGACTGAAGCTTTCTTT. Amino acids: CATQVIVRTEAFF.

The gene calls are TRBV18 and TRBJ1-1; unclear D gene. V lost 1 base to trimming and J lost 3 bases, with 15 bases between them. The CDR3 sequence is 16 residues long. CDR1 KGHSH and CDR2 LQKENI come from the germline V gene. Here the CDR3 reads CASSPQELRVYTEAFF. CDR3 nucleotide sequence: TGTGCCAGCTCACCACAGGAGTTGAGGGTTTACACTGAAGCTTTCTTT.

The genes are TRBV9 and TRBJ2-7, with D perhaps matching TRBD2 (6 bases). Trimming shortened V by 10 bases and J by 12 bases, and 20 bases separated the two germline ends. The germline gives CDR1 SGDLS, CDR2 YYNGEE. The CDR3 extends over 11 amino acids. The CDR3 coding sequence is TGTGCCGAGGGAGGTTTTCACGGACCGTACTTC. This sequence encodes CAEGGFHGPYF.

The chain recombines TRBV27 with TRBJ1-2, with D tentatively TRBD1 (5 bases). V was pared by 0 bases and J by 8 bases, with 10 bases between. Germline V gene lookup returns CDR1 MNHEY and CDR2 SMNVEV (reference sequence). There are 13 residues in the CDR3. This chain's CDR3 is CASSLSGEDGYTF. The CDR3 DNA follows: TGTGCCAGCAGTTTATCAGGGGAAGACGGCTACACCTTC.

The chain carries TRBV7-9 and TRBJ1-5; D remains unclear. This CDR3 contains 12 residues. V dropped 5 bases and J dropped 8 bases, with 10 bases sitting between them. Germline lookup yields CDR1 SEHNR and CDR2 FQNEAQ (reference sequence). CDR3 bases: TGTGCCAGCAGCGGGGAGGTTGAGCCCCAGCATTTT. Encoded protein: CASSGEVEPQHF.